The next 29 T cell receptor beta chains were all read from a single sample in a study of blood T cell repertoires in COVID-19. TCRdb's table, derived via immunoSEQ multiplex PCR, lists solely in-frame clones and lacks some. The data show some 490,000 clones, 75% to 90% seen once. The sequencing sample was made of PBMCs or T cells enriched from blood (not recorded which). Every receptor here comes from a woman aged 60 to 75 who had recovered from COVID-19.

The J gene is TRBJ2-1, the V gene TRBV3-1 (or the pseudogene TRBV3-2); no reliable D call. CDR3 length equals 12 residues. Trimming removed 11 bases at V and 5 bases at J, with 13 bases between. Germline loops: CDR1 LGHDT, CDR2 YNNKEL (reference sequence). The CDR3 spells CAAAALDNEQFF. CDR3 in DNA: TGTGCCGCGGCAGCTCTTGACAATGAGCAGTTCTTC.

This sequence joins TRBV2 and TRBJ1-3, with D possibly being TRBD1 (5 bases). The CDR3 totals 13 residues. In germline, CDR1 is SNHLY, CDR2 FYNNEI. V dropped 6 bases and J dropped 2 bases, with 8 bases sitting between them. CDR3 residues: CASSRETGNTIYF. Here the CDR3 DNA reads TGTGCCAGCAGCAGGGAAACTGGAAACACCATATATTTT.

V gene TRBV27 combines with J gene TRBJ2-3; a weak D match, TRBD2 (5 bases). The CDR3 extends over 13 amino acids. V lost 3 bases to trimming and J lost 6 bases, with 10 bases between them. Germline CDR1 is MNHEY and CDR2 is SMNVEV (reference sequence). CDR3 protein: CASSFGLLDTQYF. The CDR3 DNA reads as TGTGCCAGCAGTTTCGGACTGCTGGATACGCAGTATTTT.

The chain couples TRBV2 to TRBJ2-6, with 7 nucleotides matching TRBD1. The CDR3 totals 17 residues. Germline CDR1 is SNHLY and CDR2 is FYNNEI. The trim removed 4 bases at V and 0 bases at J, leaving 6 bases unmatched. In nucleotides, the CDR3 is TGTGCCAGCAGTGTTAGACAGGGACCCTCTGGGGCCAACGTCCTGACTTTC. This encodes CASSVRQGPSGANVLTF.

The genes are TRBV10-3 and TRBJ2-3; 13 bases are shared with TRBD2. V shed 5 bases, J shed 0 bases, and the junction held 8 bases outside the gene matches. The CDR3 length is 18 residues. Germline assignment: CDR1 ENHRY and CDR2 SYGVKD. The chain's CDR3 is CAISKGLAGTSSTDTQYF. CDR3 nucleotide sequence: TGTGCCATCAGTAAGGGACTAGCGGGGACTTCTAGCACAGATACGCAGTATTTT.

The CDR3 region is CASSIKTGVGYTF. CDR3 in DNA: TGTGCCAGCAGCATAAAGACAGGGGTGGGCTACACCTTC. The rearrangement uses TRBV11-3 and TRBJ1-2; 8 nucleotides match TRBD1. The CDR3 contains 13 residues. Looked up from germline, CDR1 is SGHNT and CDR2 is YENEEA. With V trimmed by 5 bases and J by 8 bases, 7 bases remained unmatched.

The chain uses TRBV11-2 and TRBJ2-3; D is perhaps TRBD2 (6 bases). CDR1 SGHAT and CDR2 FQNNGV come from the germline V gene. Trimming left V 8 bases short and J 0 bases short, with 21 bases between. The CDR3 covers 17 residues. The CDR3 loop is CASQRWAGPLSTDTQYF. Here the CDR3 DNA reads TGTGCCAGCCAAAGATGGGCGGGACCCCTTAGCACAGATACGCAGTATTTT.

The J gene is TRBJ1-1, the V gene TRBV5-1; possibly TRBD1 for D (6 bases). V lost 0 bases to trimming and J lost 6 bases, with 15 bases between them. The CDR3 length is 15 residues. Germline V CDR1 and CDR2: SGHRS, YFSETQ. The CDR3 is CASSLERGKGAEAFF. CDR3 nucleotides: TGCGCCAGCAGCTTGGAAAGGGGGAAAGGCGCTGAAGCTTTCTTT.

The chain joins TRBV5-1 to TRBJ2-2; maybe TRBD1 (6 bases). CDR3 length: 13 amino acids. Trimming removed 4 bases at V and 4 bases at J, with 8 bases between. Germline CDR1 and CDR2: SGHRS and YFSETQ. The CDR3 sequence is CASSQGPTGELFF. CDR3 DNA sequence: TGCGCCAGCAGCCAGGGGCCCACCGGGGAGCTGTTTTTT.

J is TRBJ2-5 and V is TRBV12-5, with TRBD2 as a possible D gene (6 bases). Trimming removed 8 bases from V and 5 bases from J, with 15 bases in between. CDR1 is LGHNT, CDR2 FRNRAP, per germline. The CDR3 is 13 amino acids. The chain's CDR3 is CASLGAGRETQYF. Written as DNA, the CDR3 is TGTGCTAGTCTTGGGGCGGGGAGGGAGACCCAGTACTTC. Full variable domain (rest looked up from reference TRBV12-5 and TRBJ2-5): DARVTQTPRHKVTEMGQEVTMRCQPILGHNTVFWYRQTMMQGLELLAYFRNRAPLDDSGMPKDRFSAEMPDATLATLKIQPSEPRDSAVYFCASLGAGRETQYFGPGTRLLVL.

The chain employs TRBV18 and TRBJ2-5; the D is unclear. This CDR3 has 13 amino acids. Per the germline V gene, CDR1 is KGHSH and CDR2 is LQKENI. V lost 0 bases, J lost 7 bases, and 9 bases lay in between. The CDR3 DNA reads TGTGCCAGCTCACCACCCCAACGCGGGACCCAGTACTTC. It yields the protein CASSPPQRGTQYF.

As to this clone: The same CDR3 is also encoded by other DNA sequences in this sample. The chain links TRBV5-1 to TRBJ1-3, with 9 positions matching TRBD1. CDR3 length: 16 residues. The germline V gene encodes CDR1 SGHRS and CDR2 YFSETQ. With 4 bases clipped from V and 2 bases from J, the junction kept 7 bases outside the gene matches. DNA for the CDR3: TGCGCCAGCAGCCCCTCGGGACAGGGCGCTGGAAACACCATATATTTT. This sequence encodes CASSPSGQGAGNTIYF.

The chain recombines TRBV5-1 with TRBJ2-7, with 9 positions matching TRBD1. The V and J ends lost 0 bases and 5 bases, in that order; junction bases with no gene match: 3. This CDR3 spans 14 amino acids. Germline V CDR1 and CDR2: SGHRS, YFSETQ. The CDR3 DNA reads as TGCGCCAGCAGCTTGGATTGGACAGGGGACGAGCAGTACTTC. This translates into CASSLDWTGDEQYF.

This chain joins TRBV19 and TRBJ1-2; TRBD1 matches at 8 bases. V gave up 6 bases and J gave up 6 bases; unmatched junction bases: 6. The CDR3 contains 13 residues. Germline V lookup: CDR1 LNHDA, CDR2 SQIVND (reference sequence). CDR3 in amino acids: CASSRTGSNGYTF. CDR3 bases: TGTGCCAGTAGCAGGACAGGGTCAAATGGCTACACCTTC.

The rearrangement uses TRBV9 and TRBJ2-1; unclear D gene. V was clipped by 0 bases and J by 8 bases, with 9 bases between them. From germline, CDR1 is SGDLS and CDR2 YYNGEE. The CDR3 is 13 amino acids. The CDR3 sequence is CASSVGSVDEQFF. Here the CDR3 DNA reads TGTGCCAGCAGCGTAGGGAGCGTGGATGAGCAGTTCTTC. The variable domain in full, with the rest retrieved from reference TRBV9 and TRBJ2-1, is DSGVTQTPKHLITATGQRVTLRCSPRSGDLSVYWYQQSLDQGLQFLIQYYNGEERAKGNILERFSAQQFPDLHSELNLSSLELGDSALYFCASSVGSVDEQFFGPGTRLTVL.

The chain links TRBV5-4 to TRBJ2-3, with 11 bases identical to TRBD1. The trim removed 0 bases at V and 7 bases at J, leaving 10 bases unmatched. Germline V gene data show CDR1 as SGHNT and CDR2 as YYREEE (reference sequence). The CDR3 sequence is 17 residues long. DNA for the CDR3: TGTGCCAGCAGCTTGGGGACGCCGGGACAGGGGGATCATACGCAGTATTTT. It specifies CASSLGTPGQGDHTQYF.

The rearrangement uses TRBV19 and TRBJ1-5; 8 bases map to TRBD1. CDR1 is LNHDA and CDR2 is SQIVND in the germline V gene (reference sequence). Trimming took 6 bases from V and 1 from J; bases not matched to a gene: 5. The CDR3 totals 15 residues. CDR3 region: CASSPGGSSNQPQHF. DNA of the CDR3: TGTGCCAGTAGCCCAGGGGGCTCAAGCAATCAGCCCCAGCATTTT.

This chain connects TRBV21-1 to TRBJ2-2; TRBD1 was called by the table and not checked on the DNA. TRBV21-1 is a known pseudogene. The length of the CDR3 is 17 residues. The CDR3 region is CASSKTGQGANTGELFF. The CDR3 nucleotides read TGTGCCAGCAGCAAAACGGGACAGGGGGCAAACACCGGGGAGCTGTTTTTT.

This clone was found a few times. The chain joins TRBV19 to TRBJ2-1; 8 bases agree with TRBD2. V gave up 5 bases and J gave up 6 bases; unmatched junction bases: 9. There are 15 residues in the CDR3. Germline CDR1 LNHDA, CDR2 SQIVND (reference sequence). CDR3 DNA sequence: TGTGCCAGTAGTCTTGGGCTAGCGGGCGCCAATGAGCAGTTCTTC. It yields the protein CASSLGLAGANEQFF.

The CDR3 DNA reads as TGTGCCAGTGGCGGCACCTCCAATCAGCCCCAGCATTTT. Its protein product is CASGGTSNQPQHF. This chain joins TRBV2 and TRBJ1-5; D is unresolved. This CDR3 contains 13 residues. Trimming took off 9 bases at V and 3 bases at J, with 12 bases between the two ends. Germline values: CDR1 SNHLY, CDR2 FYNNEI.

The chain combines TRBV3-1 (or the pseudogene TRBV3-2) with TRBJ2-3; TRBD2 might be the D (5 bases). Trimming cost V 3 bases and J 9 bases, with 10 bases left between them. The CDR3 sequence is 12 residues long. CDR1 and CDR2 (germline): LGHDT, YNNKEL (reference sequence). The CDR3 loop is CASSHGELTQYF. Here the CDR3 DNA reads TGTGCCAGCAGCCACGGGGAGCTAACGCAGTATTTT.

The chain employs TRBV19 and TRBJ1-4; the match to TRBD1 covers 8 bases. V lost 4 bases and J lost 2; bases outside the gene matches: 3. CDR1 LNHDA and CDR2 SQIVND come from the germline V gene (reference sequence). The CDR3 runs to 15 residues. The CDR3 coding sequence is TGTGCCAGTAGTACCGGACAGGGTACTAATGAAAAACTGTTTTTT. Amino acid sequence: CASSTGQGTNEKLFF. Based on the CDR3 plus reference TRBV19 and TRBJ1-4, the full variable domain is DGGITQSPKYLFRKEGQNVTLSCEQNLNHDAMYWYRQDPGQGLRLIYYSQIVNDFQKGDIAEGYSVSREKKESFPLTVTSAQKNPTAFYLCASSTGQGTNEKLFFGSGTQLSVL.

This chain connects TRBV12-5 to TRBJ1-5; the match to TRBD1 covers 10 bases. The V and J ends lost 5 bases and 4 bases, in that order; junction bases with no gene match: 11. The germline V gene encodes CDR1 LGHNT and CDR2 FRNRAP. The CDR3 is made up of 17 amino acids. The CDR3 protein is CASGPPLGQGFNQPQHF. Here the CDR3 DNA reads TGTGCTAGTGGTCCCCCGTTGGGACAGGGGTTTAATCAGCCCCAGCATTTT.

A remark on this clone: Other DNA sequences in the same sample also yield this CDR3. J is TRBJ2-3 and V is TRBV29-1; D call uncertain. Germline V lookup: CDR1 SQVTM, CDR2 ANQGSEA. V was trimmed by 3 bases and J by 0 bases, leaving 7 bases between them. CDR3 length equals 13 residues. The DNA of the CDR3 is TGCAGCGTTGATCCCGGTAGCACAGATACGCAGTATTTT. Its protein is CSVDPGSTDTQYF.

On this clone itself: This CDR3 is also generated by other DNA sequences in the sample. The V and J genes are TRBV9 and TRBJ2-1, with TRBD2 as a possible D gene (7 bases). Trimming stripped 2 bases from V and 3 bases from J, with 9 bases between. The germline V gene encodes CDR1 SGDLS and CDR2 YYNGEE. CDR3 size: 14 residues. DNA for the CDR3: TGTGCCAGCAGCGTGGGAGGGGGCTACAATGAGCAGTTCTTC. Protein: CASSVGGGYNEQFF.

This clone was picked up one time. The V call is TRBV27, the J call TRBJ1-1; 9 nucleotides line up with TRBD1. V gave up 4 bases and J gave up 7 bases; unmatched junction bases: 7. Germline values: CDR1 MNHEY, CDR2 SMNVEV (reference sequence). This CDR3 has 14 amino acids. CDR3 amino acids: CASSSNRGLGEAFF. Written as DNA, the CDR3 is TGTGCCAGCAGTTCGAACAGGGGGCTAGGTGAAGCTTTCTTT.

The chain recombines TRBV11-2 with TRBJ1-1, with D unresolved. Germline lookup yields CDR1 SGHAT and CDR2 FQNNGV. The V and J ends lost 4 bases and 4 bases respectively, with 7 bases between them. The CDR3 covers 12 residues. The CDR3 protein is CASSYRSTEAFF. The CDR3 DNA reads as TGTGCCAGCAGCTATCGGAGCACTGAAGCTTTCTTT.

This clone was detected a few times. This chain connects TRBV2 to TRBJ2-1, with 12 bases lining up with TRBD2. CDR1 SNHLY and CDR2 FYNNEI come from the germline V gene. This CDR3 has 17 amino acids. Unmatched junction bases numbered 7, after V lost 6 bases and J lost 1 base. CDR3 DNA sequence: TGTGCCAGCAGGGAGACCCTAGCGGGGGGGTCCTACAATGAGCAGTTCTTC. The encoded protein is CASRETLAGGSYNEQFF.

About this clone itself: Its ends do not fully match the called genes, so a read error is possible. The CDR3 sequence: CSVDEDRVIF. CDR3 bases: TGCAGCGTTGACGAAGACAGGGTAATCTTT. This chain uses TRBV29-1 with TRBJ1-1, with 7 bases that match TRBD1. The length of the CDR3 is 10 residues. Germline CDR1 reads SQVTM; CDR2 reads ANQGSEA.